The 12 T cell receptor beta chains below all came from one sample that was sequenced in a study of T cell repertoires and HLA-DP antigens. Antigens for these TCRs are unknown. The table came from immunoSEQ multiplex PCR; TCRdb's copy has only in-frame clones and leaves some out. Of some 110,000 clones in the sample, approximately 92% were seen once. Material for sequencing was CD4+ T cells from PBMCs. The source is a woman younger than 35 in good health and CMV-seronegative.

The chain links TRBV6-5 to TRBJ2-3, with TRBD2 matching 14 bases. Unmatched junction bases numbered 7, after V lost 6 bases and J lost 14 bases. CDR1 is MNHEY, CDR2 SVGAGI, per germline. This CDR3 comprises 13 residues. The CDR3 DNA reads as TGTGCCAGCAGGGGGACTAGCGGGGGCCGCCGGTATTTT. Its protein product is CASRGTSGGRRYF.

In regard to this clone: The junction differs from germline at one of its ends, possibly a read error. The rearrangement links TRBV2 to TRBJ2-1; D perhaps matches TRBD1 (6 bases). The CDR3 contains 15 residues. The germline gives CDR1 SNHLY, CDR2 FYNNEI. The CDR3 sequence is CASSEERQGHNEQFF. The CDR3 bases are TGTGCCAGCAGCGAAGAGCGGCAGGGGCACAATGAGCAGTTCTTC.

V is TRBV11-2 and J is TRBJ1-1; D is possibly TRBD1 (5 bases). Germline V CDR1 and CDR2: SGHAT, FQNNGV. V lost 2 bases, J lost 1 base, and 8 bases lay in between. The CDR3 sequence is 14 residues long. The CDR3 protein is CASSLSTGNTEAFF. Here the CDR3 DNA reads TGTGCCAGCAGCTTAAGTACAGGGAACACTGAAGCTTTCTTT.

This clone was counted once. J is TRBJ1-1 and V is TRBV29-1; TRBD1 matches 7 bases. With 6 bases clipped from V and 0 bases from J, the junction kept 4 bases outside the gene matches. CDR1 SQVTM and CDR2 ANQGSEA come from the germline V gene. The CDR3 has 13 residues. The CDR3 is CSVRGRMNTEAFF. Written as DNA, the CDR3 is TGCAGCGTAAGGGGGCGAATGAACACTGAAGCTTTCTTT.

This chain connects TRBV27 to TRBJ2-5; D might be TRBD1 or TRBD2, each matching 6 bases. The length of the CDR3 is 15 residues. With 5 bases removed from V and 1 base from J, the gap between germline ends came to 14 bases. Germline-derived CDR1 and CDR2 are MNHEY and SMNVEV (reference sequence). CDR3 coding DNA: TGTGCCAGCAGTGGGGGGCTAAGAGGCCAAGAGACCCAGTACTTC. Translating gives CASSGGLRGQETQYF.

V is TRBV20-1 and J is TRBJ1-2, with a possible D match to TRBD1 (5 bases). CDR1 and CDR2 (germline): DFQATT, SNEGSKA (reference sequence). V shed 5 bases and J shed 8 bases, with 12 bases lying between them. This CDR3 comprises 11 residues. Written as DNA, the CDR3 is TGCAGTGCTTCCGGGGGTAAGGGCTACACCTTC. It yields the protein CSASGGKGYTF.

The chain has TRBV19 and TRBJ1-5; D possibly corresponds to TRBD1 (5 bases). The V gene lost 7 bases and the J gene lost 7 bases, with 14 bases spanning the gap. Germline CDR1 reads LNHDA; CDR2 reads SQIVND (reference sequence). CDR3 size: 13 residues. The CDR3 protein is CASTLSWGQPQHF. CDR3 sequence (DNA): TGTGCCAGTACCCTATCTTGGGGCCAGCCCCAGCATTTT.

The rearrangement joins TRBV7-3 to TRBJ2-3; D possibly corresponds to TRBD2 (6 bases). The CDR3 spans 16 residues. Germline CDR1 is SGHTA and CDR2 is FQGTGA. V lost 2 bases and J 0 bases, leaving 12 bases between the germline ends. In nucleotides, the CDR3 is TGTGCCAGCAGCTTATCGGCAGGGACTAGCACAGATACGCAGTATTTT. Translated, it gives CASSLSAGTSTDTQYF.

This rearrangement joins TRBV5-4 to TRBJ2-1, with D uncertain. V gave up 1 base and J gave up 1 base, with 6 bases separating them. CDR3 size: 14 residues. CDR1 SGHNT and CDR2 YYREEE come from the germline V gene (reference sequence). DNA for the CDR3: TGTGCCAGCAGCTTGTGGGGTTCCTACAATGAGCAGTTCTTC. This encodes CASSLWGSYNEQFF.

CDR3 sequence reads: CASSLVGGPSFEETQYF. The CDR3 region has the DNA TGTGCCAGCAGCTTGGTTGGTGGTCCCAGCTTTGAAGAGACCCAGTACTTC. The V and J genes are TRBV5-6 and TRBJ2-5; D unclear. From germline, CDR1 is SGHDT and CDR2 YYEEEE. This CDR3 contains 17 residues. V gave up 0 bases and J gave up 3 bases, with 18 bases separating them.

The gene calls are TRBV28 and TRBJ1-2; D is uncertain. This CDR3 has 11 amino acids. Between the trimmed V and J ends, which lost 3 bases and 7 bases, there was a span of 6 bases. The germline CDR1 and CDR2 sequences are MDHEN and SYDVKM. The CDR3 is CASSFGVGYTF. The CDR3 region has the DNA TGTGCCAGCAGTTTCGGCGTTGGCTACACCTTC.

The genes are TRBV20-1 and TRBJ1-2; a weak D match, TRBD1 (5 bases). CDR1 DFQATT and CDR2 SNEGSKA come from the germline V gene (reference sequence). V was trimmed by 5 bases and J by 10 bases, leaving 8 bases between them. The CDR3 is 9 amino acids. CDR3: CSAQGAYTF. In DNA form, the CDR3 reads TGCAGTGCTCAGGGTGCCTACACCTTC.